The entry below gives a single T cell receptor (beta chain) sequence along with its context. Its matching antigen is unknown. The data are from a study of cytomegalovirus exposure and HLA in healthy donors. The study, taken as a whole, reports: Listed as cytomegalovirus-associated were 150 to 200 TCR beta chains. Confirmation was obtained in vitro that a few CMV-associated chains are specific for CMV antigens.

V lost 10 bases and J lost 7, with 25 bases in between. The CDR3 covers 15 residues. Germline V gene lookup returns CDR1 SNHLY and CDR2 FYNNEI. The PCR employed 60 Vbeta primers together with 13 Jbeta primers. Produced via immunoSEQ multiplex PCR; TCRdb's table is partial and in-frame only. The sample consists of hundreds of thousands of clones, 75% to 90% of them appearing once. The source material was PBMCs. This TCR was sampled from a boy younger than 10 in good health and CMV-seronegative. This chain uses TRBV2 with TRBJ1-1; unclear D gene. This CDR3 is CATTRHLGGNFEAFF. DNA of the CDR3: TGTGCCACCACTCGCCACCTGGGAGGCAACTTTGAAGCTTTCTTT.